This TCR beta chain originates from a study of CD8 T cells in ankylosing spondylitis. Quantitative 5'-RACE was performed with molecular barcodes, and it yielded the TCR beta libraries. TCRdb re-derived calls from the 5' RACE reads in MiXCR, one entry per CDR3 protein. The sample comprises roughly 38,000 distinct CDR3 sequences, approximately 10% of which are singletons, and 15% to 20% rests with the top ten. Trimming took off 0 bases at V and 5 bases at J, with 8 bases between the two ends. The CDR3 is made up of 13 amino acids. At least ten counts were recorded for this clonotype. V and J are TRBV12-3 or TRBV12-4 and TRBJ2-7; D gene ambiguous. The receptor was isolated from a male donor with ankylosing spondylitis or in good health (not recorded which). The sequencing sample was made of blood, either unsorted or a sorted T cell fraction (not recorded which). Here the CDR3 reads CASSLAGSHEQYF. The DNA for the CDR3 is TGTGCCAGCAGTTTAGCAGGGTCCCACGAGCAGTACTTC.